Below are 27 T cell receptor beta chains sequenced from a single sample in a study of PD-L1 blockade in urothelial cancer. The protocol was immunoSEQ multiplex PCR, while the TCRdb copy is restricted to in-frame clones and leaves out a portion. Here the sample spans some 25,000 clones, roughly 84% being singletons. The starting material was PBMCs, obtained around atezolizumab (anti-PD-L1) treatment. The receptors originated from a man aged 70 or older with urothelial cancer.

V and J are TRBV13 and TRBJ2-7; 7 bases fit TRBD2. This CDR3 comprises 13 residues. The V segment lost 5 bases and the J segment 11 bases; nucleotides outside the gene matches: 12. The V gene's germline CDR1 is PRHDT and CDR2 FYEKMQ (reference sequence). CDR3 nucleotide sequence: TGTGCCAGCAGCGCGGCCGGGGCGGGAGTAAAGTACTTC. Amino acids: CASSAAGAGVKYF.

This clone was picked up one time. The rearrangement uses TRBV11-2 and TRBJ2-7; D is unclear. In germline, CDR1 is SGHAT, CDR2 FQNNGV. The V end lost 4 bases, the J end lost 6 bases, and 13 bases lay between the germline ends. This CDR3 is 13 amino acids long. The CDR3 bases are TGTGCCAGCAGCTCGATAACCGGTGGCGAGCAGTACTTC. Translation gives CASSSITGGEQYF.

The rearrangement joins TRBV18 to TRBJ1-3; 8 nucleotides agree with TRBD1. The CDR3 loop spans 15 amino acids. Germline CDR1 and CDR2: KGHSH and LQKENI. V lost 0 bases to trimming and J lost 6 bases; unmatched junction nucleotides: 4. DNA for the CDR3: TGTGCCAGCTCACCACCCGCAGGGGGCGAAAACACCATATATTTT. It is translated as CASSPPAGGENTIYF.

CDR3 residues: CASSLTTGGDTGELFF. CDR3 DNA sequence: TGCGCCAGCAGTCTTACCACGGGAGGAGACACCGGGGAGCTGTTTTTT. This chain connects TRBV23-1 to TRBJ2-2; 7 bases match TRBD2. TRBV23-1 is given ORF status, its function remaining uncertain. The CDR3 has 16 residues. Losses at the gene ends were 4 bases for V and 3 bases for J; bases not matched to a gene: 8.

The rearrangement uses TRBV5-6 and TRBJ2-1; 7 bases are a match to TRBD1. V shed 4 bases and J 0 bases; nucleotides not matched to a gene: 7. The CDR3 consists of 16 residues. CDR1 SGHDT and CDR2 YYEEEE come from the germline V gene. CDR3 sequence (DNA): TGTGCCAGCAGCATCCGGGACAGAGGCTCCTACAATGAGCAGTTCTTC. Its translation is CASSIRDRGSYNEQFF.

The CDR3 region is CASSPPKALNNEQFF. The CDR3 nucleotides read TGTGCCAGCTCACCACCAAAAGCGTTAAACAATGAGCAGTTCTTC. J is TRBJ2-1 and V is TRBV18; unclear D gene. The V gene's germline CDR1 is KGHSH and CDR2 LQKENI. V lost 0 bases and J lost 5, with 11 bases in between. The length of the CDR3 is 15 residues.

The chain combines TRBV7-2 with TRBJ1-4; maybe TRBD1 (5 bases). Per the germline V gene, CDR1 is SGHTA and CDR2 is FQGNSA. CDR3 size: 15 residues. V dropped 8 bases and J dropped 3 bases, with 16 bases sitting between them. Here the CDR3 reads CASSPLGPANEKLFF. The DNA for the CDR3 is TGTGCCAGCTCGCCTCTGGGGCCAGCTAATGAAAAACTGTTTTTT.

The V call is TRBV19, the J call TRBJ2-2, with D possibly TRBD1 on 6 matching bases. Trimming shortened V by 9 bases and J by 4 bases, and 12 bases separated the two germline ends. Germline CDR1 reads LNHDA; CDR2 reads SQIVND (reference sequence). The CDR3 is 13 amino acids. The CDR3 DNA reads TGTGCCAGCACAGGGTATGGCACCGGGGAGCTGTTTTTT. This encodes CASTGYGTGELFF.

The chain recombines TRBV28 with TRBJ2-1, with 9 bases identical to TRBD2. Trimming at V came to 2 bases and at J to 8 bases, leaving 7 bases not matched to a gene. This CDR3 spans 15 amino acids. Looked up from germline, CDR1 is MDHEN and CDR2 is SYDVKM. CDR3 coding DNA: TGTGCCAGCAGTTTACCGGGTAGCGGGAGCTATGAGCAGTTCTTC. Its protein is CASSLPGSGSYEQFF.

The chain uses TRBV28 and TRBJ1-5, with 9 nucleotides matching TRBD1. V trimming: 6 bases; J trimming: 5 bases; junction bases outside the gene matches: 14. The CDR3 loop spans 17 amino acids. CDR1 MDHEN and CDR2 SYDVKM come from the germline V gene. The CDR3 is CASRRQDRGKRDQPQHF. The CDR3 nucleotides read TGTGCCAGCAGGCGACAGGACAGGGGAAAACGTGATCAGCCCCAGCATTTT.

The chain recombines TRBV9 with TRBJ2-2; tentatively, D is TRBD1 (6 bases). The CDR3 contains 15 residues. Trimming took 4 bases from V and 3 from J, leaving 13 bases between them. Looked up from germline, CDR1 is SGDLS and CDR2 is YYNGEE. The CDR3 here is CASSPHRAYTGELFF. The CDR3 bases are TGTGCCAGCAGCCCCCACAGGGCTTACACCGGGGAGCTGTTTTTT.

The chain employs TRBV7-9 and TRBJ2-5; TRBD2 aligns across 7 bases. The length of the CDR3 is 14 residues. Germline loops: CDR1 SEHNR, CDR2 FQNEAQ (reference sequence). V was pared by 1 base and J by 3 bases, with 2 bases of the junction left unmatched. CDR3 DNA: TGTGCCAGCAGCTTAGGGCTAGCGGAAGAGACCCAGTACTTC. It translates to CASSLGLAEETQYF.

The chain recombines TRBV2 with TRBJ2-5; D ambiguous. V lost 7 bases to trimming and J lost 5 bases, with 8 bases between them. The CDR3 is made up of 11 amino acids. Germline values: CDR1 SNHLY, CDR2 FYNNEI. CDR3 amino acids: CASKLEETQYF. CDR3 coding DNA: TGTGCCAGCAAGCTAGAGGAGACCCAGTACTTC.

This rearrangement joins TRBV7-2 to TRBJ2-7; D is perhaps TRBD1 (6 bases). The CDR3 is 15 amino acids. Trimming cost V 2 bases and J 1 base, with 12 bases left between them. Germline lookup yields CDR1 SGHTA and CDR2 FQGNSA. The CDR3 nucleotides are TGTGCCAGCAGCTTAAGGTGGGACAAATCCTACGAGCAGTACTTC. Amino acid sequence: CASSLRWDKSYEQYF.

The rearrangement links TRBV14 to TRBJ2-5; 7 nucleotides line up with TRBD2. The CDR3 extends over 16 amino acids. Germline V lookup: CDR1 SGHDN, CDR2 FVKESK. V gave up 4 bases and J gave up 6 bases; unmatched junction bases: 14. CDR3 sequence (DNA): TGTGCCAGCAGCCGGCGGGAAGCGGGAACGAGGAAGACCCAGTACTTC. This sequence encodes CASSRREAGTRKTQYF.

For this clone: The junction and the germline gene differ at one end; a read error may be behind it. V gene TRBV7-2 combines with J gene TRBJ2-7, with a weak D call TRBD2 (7 bases). CDR1 and CDR2 (germline): SGHTA, FQGNSA. The CDR3 sequence is 15 residues long. The CDR3 DNA reads TGTGCCAGCAGCCTAGCCGGGGGGCGCGGGTACGAGCAGTACTTC. Protein: CASSLAGGRGYEQYF.

The chain has TRBV7-6 and TRBJ2-5; unclear D gene. This CDR3 spans 12 amino acids. Trimming took off 2 bases at V and 4 bases at J, with 5 bases between the two ends. In germline, CDR1 is SGHVS, CDR2 FNYEAQ. The CDR3 region is CASSLLSETQYF. The CDR3 nucleotides read TGTGCCAGCAGCTTACTCTCAGAGACCCAGTACTTC.

This sequence joins TRBV2 and TRBJ2-5; the match to TRBD2 covers 12 bases. The CDR3 runs to 15 residues. Germline V gene lookup returns CDR1 SNHLY and CDR2 FYNNEI. V lost 1 base and J lost 7; bases outside the gene matches: 4. In nucleotides, the CDR3 is TGTGCCAGCAGTGAAGGGCTAGCGGGAGGGGGGACCCAGTACTTC. Its translation: CASSEGLAGGGTQYF.

The chain couples TRBV7-6 to TRBJ1-2, with a possible D match to TRBD1 (6 bases). Germline V gene sequence: CDR1 SGHVS, CDR2 FNYEAQ. V was clipped by 3 bases and J by 8 bases, with 13 bases between them. The length of the CDR3 is 13 residues. The CDR3 sequence is CASSFGGPGGYTF. For the CDR3, the DNA is TGTGCCAGCAGCTTCGGGGGGCCGGGGGGCTACACCTTC.

The chain links TRBV2 to TRBJ2-2; D is undetermined. Deletions cut 4 bases from V and 6 bases from J, with 15 bases between. Germline V CDR1 and CDR2: SNHLY, FYNNEI. This CDR3 is 15 amino acids long. CDR3 bases: TGTGCCAGCAGTGTGCTAGGAGAATCCGCCGGGGAGCTGTTTTTT. Translating it yields CASSVLGESAGELFF.

This sequence joins TRBV7-2 and TRBJ2-5, with 7 bases fitting TRBD1. This CDR3 spans 14 amino acids. The germline V gene encodes CDR1 SGHTA and CDR2 FQGNSA. J gave up 0 bases and V 5 bases, and 3 bases lay outside the gene matches. CDR3 nucleotide sequence: TGTGCCAGCAGCCGGGGACAGTACCAAGAGACCCAGTACTTC. Translating gives CASSRGQYQETQYF. Using reference TRBV7-2 and TRBJ2-5 for the parts outside the CDR3, the full variable domain is GAGVSQSPSNKVTEKGKDVELRCDPISGHTALYWYRQSLGQGLEFLIYFQGNSAPDKSGLPSDRFSAERTGGSVSTLTIQRTQQEDSAVYLCASSRGQYQETQYFGPGTRLLVL.

V usage is TRBV30 and J usage is TRBJ2-2, with 8 bases aligning to TRBD2. This CDR3 comprises 15 residues. In germline, CDR1 is GTSNPN, CDR2 SVGIG (reference sequence). V was pared by 3 bases and J by 6 bases, with 9 bases of the junction left unmatched. The CDR3 coding sequence is TGTGCCTGGAGAGTTAGCGGGACGGCCTCCGGGGAGCTGTTTTTT. Translating it yields CAWRVSGTASGELFF.

This chain connects TRBV2 to TRBJ2-7; TRBD1 matches 7 bases. The V and J ends lost 8 bases and 1 base, in that order; junction bases with no gene match: 2. Germline V gene data show CDR1 as SNHLY and CDR2 as FYNNEI. The CDR3 runs to 12 residues. CDR3 region: CASGTASYEQYF. In DNA form, the CDR3 reads TGTGCCAGCGGGACAGCGTCCTACGAGCAGTACTTC.

This clone was counted a few times. The chain carries TRBV28 and TRBJ1-1, with D tentatively TRBD1 (6 bases). The germline V gene encodes CDR1 MDHEN and CDR2 SYDVKM. The CDR3 length is 13 residues. With 2 bases removed from V and 4 bases from J, the gap between germline ends came to 8 bases. CDR3 DNA sequence: TGTGCCAGCAGTTTACAGGGGATCACTGAAGCTTTCTTT. Its translation is CASSLQGITEAFF.

Only one count was recorded for this clone. This chain uses TRBV10-1 with TRBJ2-3, with D possibly being TRBD2 (6 bases). The germline gives CDR1 WNHNN, CDR2 SYGVQD (reference sequence). With 5 bases removed from V and 1 base from J, the gap between germline ends came to 19 bases. CDR3 length: 17 residues. CDR3 residues: CASSPLPGGVGTDTQYF. As DNA, the CDR3 is TGCGCCAGCAGTCCTTTACCCGGAGGGGTCGGCACAGATACGCAGTATTTT.

The rearrangement links TRBV5-1 to TRBJ1-5; TRBD1 aligns across 8 bases. CDR1 and CDR2 (germline): SGHRS, YFSETQ. Trimming took 4 bases from V and 7 from J; bases not matched to a gene: 10. The CDR3 consists of 15 residues. The CDR3 here is CASSLAGGEYQPQHF. The CDR3 DNA follows: TGCGCCAGCAGCCTGGCAGGGGGCGAGTACCAGCCCCAGCATTTT.

The chain has TRBV29-1 and TRBJ1-4; possibly TRBD1 for D (6 bases). The V end was cut by 2 bases, the J end by 8 bases, with 24 bases between. The CDR3 length is 17 residues. In germline, CDR1 is SQVTM, CDR2 ANQGSEA. In DNA form, the CDR3 reads TGCAGCGTTGAACCCCGAGGGGGGGCCGGTACACGAGAAAAACTGTTTTTT. It encodes CSVEPRGGAGTREKLFF.